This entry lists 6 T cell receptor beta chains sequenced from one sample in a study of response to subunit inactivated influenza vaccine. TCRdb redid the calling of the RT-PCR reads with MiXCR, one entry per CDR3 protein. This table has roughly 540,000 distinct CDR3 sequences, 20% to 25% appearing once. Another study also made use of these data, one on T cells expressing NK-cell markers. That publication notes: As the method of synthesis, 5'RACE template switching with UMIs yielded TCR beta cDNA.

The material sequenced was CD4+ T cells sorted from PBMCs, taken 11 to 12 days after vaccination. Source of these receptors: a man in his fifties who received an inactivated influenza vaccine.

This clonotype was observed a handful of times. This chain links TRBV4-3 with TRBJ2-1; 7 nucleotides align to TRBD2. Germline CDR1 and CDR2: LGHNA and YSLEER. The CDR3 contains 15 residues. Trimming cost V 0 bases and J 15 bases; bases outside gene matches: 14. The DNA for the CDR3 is TGCGCCAGCAGCCAAGAGGGTCCGGGTCGCGGGAGCTTGTTCTTC. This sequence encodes CASSQEGPGRGSLFF.

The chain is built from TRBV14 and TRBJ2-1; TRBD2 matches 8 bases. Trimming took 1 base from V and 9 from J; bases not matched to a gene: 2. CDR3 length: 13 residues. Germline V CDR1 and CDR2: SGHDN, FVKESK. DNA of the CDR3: TGTGCCAGCAGCCAAGGCGCGGGGGGTGAGCAGTTCTTC. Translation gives CASSQGAGGEQFF.

The CDR3 is CASSLRTSGRGTGELFF. The CDR3, as DNA: TGCGCCAGCAGCTTGCGGACTAGCGGGAGGGGTACCGGGGAGCTGTTTTTT. The J gene is TRBJ2-2, the V gene TRBV5-1, with 15 positions matching TRBD2. This CDR3 has 17 residues. Trimming at V came to 1 base and at J to 5 bases, leaving 3 bases not matched to a gene. CDR1 is SGHRS, CDR2 YFSETQ, per germline.

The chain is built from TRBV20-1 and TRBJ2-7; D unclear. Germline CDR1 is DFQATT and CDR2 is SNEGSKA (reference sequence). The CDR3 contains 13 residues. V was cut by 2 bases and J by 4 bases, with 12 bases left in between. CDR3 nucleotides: TGCAGTGCTAGATCGGCAGACAAATACGAGCAGTACTTC. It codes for CSARSADKYEQYF.

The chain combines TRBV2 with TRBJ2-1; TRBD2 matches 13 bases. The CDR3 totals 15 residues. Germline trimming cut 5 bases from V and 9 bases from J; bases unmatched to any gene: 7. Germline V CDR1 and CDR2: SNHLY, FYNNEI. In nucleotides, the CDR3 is TGTGCCAGCAGTAAACGGACTAGCGGGAGCCGTGAGCAGTTCTTC. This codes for CASSKRTSGSREQFF.

The CDR3 coding sequence is TGTGCCAGCAGCTTGGGAGGTCAGAACCAAGAGACCCAGTACTTC. This encodes CASSLGGQNQETQYF. V gene TRBV5-8 combines with J gene TRBJ2-5; D gene uncertain. The CDR3 runs to 15 residues. Between the trimmed V and J ends, which lost 0 bases and 0 bases, there was a span of 9 bases. The germline gives CDR1 SGHTS, CDR2 YDEGEE.